Reported below is one T cell receptor (beta chain). The antigen is undetermined. Germline V CDR1 and CDR2: SGHTA, FQGNSA. J gave up 2 bases and V 4 bases, and 3 bases lay outside the gene matches. There are 14 residues in the CDR3. This sample was included in a study of identical twins. TCRdb itself ran the 5' RACE reads through MiXCR, one entry per CDR3 protein. The sample consists of 500,000 to 550,000 distinct CDR3 sequences, under 25% of them appearing once. Study-wide findings and caveats: In zero-insertion analyses, partial confounding could arise from invariant MAIT and iNKT cells.

These data are also associated with another study on T cells expressing NK-cell markers. As that study records: Of the CD8+ T cell pool in roughly 6 donors, roughly 1.0-7.5% was accounted for by dominant NKG2C+ clonotypes. These same clonotypes (in a handful of donors) also led the CD3+CD56-NKG2C+ fraction. Clarity on HCMV specificity was lacking for the expanded NKG2C+ T cell clones.

The gene calls are TRBV7-2 and TRBJ2-5; 8 bases align to TRBD1. This receptor was obtained from a woman aged 18-29 years in good health. The specimen was CD4+ T cells sorted from blood. CDR3 in amino acids: CASSYGTGQETQYF. CDR3 nucleotides: TGTGCCAGCAGCTACGGGACAGGACAAGAGACCCAGTACTTC.